The count of the clone carrying this T cell receptor (beta chain) is one. Its antigen is currently unknown. This sequence may be a read error, since a much larger clone differs from it by one base. Trimming left V 0 bases short and J 5 bases short, with 11 bases between. The CDR3 runs 16 residues. Germline V CDR1 and CDR2: LGHNA, YNFKEQ. The data belong to a study of tumor-infiltrating lymphocytes in primary liver carcinoma. Study as a whole: Surgical resection served as treatment for the primary liver carcinoma of these patients.

Unsorted whole blood supplied the RNA, and germline DNA was extracted too. Making TCR beta cDNA involved roughly 0.55 ug total RNA and a constant-region primer. Libraries for TCR beta were built through three nested multiplex PCR rounds, which together made up a slightly modified ARM-PCR procedure. Researchers ran the first two PCR rounds for approximately 10 cycles each with TRBV1-TRBV30 forward primers and a C-beta reverse primer. Each CDR3 protein gets one entry after TCRdb re-called the multiplex PCR reads with MiXCR. This table has hundreds of thousands of distinct CDR3 sequences, more than 55% appearing once. Study-level findings and limits: The top-250-clone fraction was significantly higher in tumors than in blood (p = 0.039).

The clonotype originates from a man in his forties or fifties with primary liver carcinoma and hepatitis B virus infection. The sample was peripheral blood. The chain couples TRBV4-2 to TRBJ2-6; D gene unclear. The CDR3 reads CASSQDPRGRANVLTF. DNA of the CDR3: TGTGCCAGCAGCCAAGACCCCCGTGGACGGGCCAACGTCCTGACTTTC.